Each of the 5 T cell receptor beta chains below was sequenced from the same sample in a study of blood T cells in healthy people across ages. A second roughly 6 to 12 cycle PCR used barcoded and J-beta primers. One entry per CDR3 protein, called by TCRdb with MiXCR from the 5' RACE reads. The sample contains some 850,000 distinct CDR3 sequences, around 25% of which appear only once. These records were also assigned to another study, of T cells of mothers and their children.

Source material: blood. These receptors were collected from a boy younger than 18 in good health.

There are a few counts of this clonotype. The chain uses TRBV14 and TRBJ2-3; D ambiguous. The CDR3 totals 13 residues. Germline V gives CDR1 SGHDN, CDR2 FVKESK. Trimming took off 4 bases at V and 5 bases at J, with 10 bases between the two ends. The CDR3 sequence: CASSPGVLDTQYF. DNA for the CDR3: TGTGCCAGCAGCCCTGGGGTTTTAGATACGCAGTATTTT.

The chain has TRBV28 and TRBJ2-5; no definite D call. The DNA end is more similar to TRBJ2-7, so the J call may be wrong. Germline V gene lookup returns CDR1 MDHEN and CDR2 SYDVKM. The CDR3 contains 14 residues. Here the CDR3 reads CASSLGSRFYEQYF. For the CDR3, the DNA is TGTGCCAGCAGTTTGGGGTCCCGTTTTTACGAGCAGTACTTC.

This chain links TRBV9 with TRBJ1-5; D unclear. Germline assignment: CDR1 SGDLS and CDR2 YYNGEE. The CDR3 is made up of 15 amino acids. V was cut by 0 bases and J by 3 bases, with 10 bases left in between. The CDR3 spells CASSVAPGINQPQHF. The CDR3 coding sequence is TGTGCCAGCAGCGTAGCTCCCGGGATCAATCAGCCCCAGCATTTT.

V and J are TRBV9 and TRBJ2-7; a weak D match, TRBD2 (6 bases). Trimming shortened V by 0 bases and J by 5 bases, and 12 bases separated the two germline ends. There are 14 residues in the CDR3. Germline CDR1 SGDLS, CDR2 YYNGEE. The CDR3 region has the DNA TGTGCCAGCAGCGTAGCTTCGACTAGTCACGAGCAGTACTTC. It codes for CASSVASTSHEQYF. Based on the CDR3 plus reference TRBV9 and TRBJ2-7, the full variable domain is DSGVTQTPKHLITATGQRVTLRCSPRSGDLSVYWYQQSLDQGLQFLIQYYNGEERAKGNILERFSAQQFPDLHSELNLSSLELGDSALYFCASSVASTSHEQYFGPGTRLTVT.

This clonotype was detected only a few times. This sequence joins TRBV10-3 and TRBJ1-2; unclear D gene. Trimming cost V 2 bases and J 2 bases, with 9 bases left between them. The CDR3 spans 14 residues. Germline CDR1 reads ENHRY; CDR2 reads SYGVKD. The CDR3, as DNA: TGTGCCATCAGTGAGGATCGGGCAAACTATGGCTACACCTTC. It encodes CAISEDRANYGYTF.